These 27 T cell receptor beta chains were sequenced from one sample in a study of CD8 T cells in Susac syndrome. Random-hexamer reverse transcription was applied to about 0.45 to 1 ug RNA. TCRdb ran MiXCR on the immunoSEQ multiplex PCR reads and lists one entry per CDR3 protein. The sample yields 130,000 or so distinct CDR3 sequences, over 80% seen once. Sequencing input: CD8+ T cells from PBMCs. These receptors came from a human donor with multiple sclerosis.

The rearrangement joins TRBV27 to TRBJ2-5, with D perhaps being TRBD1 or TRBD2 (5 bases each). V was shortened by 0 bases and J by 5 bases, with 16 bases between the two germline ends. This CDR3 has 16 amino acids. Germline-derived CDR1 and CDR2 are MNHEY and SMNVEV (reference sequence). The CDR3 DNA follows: TGTGCCAGCAGTTTATCGAGGGGCGCTGGGTGGGAGACCCAGTACTTC. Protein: CASSLSRGAGWETQYF.

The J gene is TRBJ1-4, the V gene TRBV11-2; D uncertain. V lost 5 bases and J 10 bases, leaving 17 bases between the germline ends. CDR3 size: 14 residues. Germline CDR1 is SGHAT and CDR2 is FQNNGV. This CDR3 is CASSTRTAGRKLFF. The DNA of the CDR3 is TGTGCCAGCAGCACTCGGACCGCCGGGAGAAAACTGTTTTTT.

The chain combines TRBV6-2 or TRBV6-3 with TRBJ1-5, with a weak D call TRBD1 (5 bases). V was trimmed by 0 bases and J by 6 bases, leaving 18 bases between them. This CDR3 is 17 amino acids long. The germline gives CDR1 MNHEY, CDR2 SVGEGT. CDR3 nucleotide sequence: TGTGCCAGCAGTTACTCGATTAGGGACCCCGAGGGTCAGCCCCAGCATTTT. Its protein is CASSYSIRDPEGQPQHF.

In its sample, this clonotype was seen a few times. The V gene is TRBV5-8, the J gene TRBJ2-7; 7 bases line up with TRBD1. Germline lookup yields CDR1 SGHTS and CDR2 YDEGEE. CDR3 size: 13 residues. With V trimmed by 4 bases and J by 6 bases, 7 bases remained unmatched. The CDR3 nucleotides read TGTGCCAGCAGCCGAAGGACAGGTCCCGAGCAGTACTTC. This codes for CASSRRTGPEQYF. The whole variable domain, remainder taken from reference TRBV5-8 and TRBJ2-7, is EAGVTQSPTHLIKTRGQQATLRCSPISGHTSVYWYQQALGLGLQFLLWYDEGEERNRGNFPPRFSGRQFPNYSSELNVNALELEDSALYLCASSRRTGPEQYFGPGTRLTVT.

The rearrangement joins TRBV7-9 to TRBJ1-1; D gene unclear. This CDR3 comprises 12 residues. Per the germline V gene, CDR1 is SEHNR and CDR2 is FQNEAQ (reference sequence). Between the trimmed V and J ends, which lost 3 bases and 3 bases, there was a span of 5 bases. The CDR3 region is CASSFSDTEAFF. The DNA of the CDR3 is TGTGCCAGCAGCTTCTCGGACACTGAAGCTTTCTTT.

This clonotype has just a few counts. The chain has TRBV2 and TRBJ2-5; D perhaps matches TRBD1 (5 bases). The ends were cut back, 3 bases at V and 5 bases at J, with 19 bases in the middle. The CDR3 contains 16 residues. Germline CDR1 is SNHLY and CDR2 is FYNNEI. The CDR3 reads CASSELAAIKGETQYF. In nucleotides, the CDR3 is TGTGCCAGCAGTGAGCTCGCAGCGATTAAGGGGGAGACCCAGTACTTC.

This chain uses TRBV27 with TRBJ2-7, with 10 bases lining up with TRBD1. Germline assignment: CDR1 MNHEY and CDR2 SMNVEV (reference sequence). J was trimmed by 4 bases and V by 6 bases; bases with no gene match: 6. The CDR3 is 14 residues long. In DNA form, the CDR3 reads TGTGCCAGCAGCCCAGGGACAGGGGTGTACGAGCAGTACTTC. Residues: CASSPGTGVYEQYF.

The CDR3 bases are TGTGCCAGCAGGCCTCTGGGGGGGCTTTACGAGCAGTACTTC. Residues: CASRPLGGLYEQYF. The rearrangement joins TRBV6-1 to TRBJ2-7; D may be TRBD2 (7 bases). This CDR3 contains 14 residues. CDR1 and CDR2 (germline): MNHNS, SASEGT. The V and J ends lost 6 bases and 4 bases respectively, with 16 bases between them.

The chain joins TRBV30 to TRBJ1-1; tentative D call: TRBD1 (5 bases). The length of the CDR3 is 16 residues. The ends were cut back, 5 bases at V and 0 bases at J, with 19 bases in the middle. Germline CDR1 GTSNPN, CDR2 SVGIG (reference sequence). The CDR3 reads CAWSSGRNLMNTEAFF. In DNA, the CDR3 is TGTGCCTGGTCTTCGGGACGGAACCTCATGAACACTGAAGCTTTCTTT.

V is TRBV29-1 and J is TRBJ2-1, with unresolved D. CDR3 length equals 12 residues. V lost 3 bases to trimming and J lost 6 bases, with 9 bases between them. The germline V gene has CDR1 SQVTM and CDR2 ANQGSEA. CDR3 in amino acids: CSVEGLGNEQFF. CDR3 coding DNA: TGCAGCGTTGAGGGTTTGGGCAATGAGCAGTTCTTC.

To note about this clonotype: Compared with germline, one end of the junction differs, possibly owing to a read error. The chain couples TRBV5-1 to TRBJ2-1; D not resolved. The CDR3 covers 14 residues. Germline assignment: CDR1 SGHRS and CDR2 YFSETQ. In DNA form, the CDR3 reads TGCGCCAGCAGCCTGGACGGTTACCTCAATGAGCAGCTCTTC. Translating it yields CASSLDGYLNEQLF.

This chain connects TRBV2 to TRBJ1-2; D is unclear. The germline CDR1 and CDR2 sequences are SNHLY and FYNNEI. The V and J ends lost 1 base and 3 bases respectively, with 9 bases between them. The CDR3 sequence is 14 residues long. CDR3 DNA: TGTGCCAGCAGTGAAGTTCGGTCTGACTATGGCTACACCTTC. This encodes CASSEVRSDYGYTF.

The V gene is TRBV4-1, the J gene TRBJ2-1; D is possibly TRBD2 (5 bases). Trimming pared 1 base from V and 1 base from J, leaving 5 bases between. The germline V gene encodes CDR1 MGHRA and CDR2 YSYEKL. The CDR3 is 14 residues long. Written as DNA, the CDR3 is TGCGCCAGCAGCCAAGGGAGGTCCTACAATGAGCAGTTCTTC. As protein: CASSQGRSYNEQFF.

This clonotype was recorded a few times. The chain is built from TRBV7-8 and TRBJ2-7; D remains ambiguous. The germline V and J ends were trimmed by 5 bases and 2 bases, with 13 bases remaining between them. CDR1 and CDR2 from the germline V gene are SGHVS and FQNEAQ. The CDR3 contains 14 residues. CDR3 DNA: TGTGCCAGCAGCCTAGAGTTTGGTGCCTACGAGCAGTACGTC. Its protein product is CASSLEFGAYEQYV.

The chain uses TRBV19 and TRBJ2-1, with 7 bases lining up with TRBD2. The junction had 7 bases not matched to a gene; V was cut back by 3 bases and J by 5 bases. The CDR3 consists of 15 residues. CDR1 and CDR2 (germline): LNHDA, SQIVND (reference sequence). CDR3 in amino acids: CASSMEAGLNNEQFF. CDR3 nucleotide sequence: TGTGCCAGTAGTATGGAGGCGGGACTAAACAATGAGCAGTTCTTC.

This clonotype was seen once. DNA of the CDR3: TGCGCCAGCAGCCAAGAATCGACTAGCGGGACTCGCACAGATACGCAGTATTTT. This codes for CASSQESTSGTRTDTQYF. V usage is TRBV4-3 and J usage is TRBJ2-3; TRBD2 aligns across 11 bases. CDR3 size: 18 residues. With 0 bases clipped from V and 1 base from J, the junction kept 6 bases outside the gene matches. Germline lookup yields CDR1 LGHNA and CDR2 YSLEER.

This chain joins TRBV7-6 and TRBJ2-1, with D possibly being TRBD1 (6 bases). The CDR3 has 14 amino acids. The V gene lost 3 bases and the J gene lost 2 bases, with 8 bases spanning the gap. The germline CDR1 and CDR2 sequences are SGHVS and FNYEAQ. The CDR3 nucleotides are TGTGCCAGCAGCTTGACAGGAGCCTACAATGAGCAGTTCTTC. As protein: CASSLTGAYNEQFF.

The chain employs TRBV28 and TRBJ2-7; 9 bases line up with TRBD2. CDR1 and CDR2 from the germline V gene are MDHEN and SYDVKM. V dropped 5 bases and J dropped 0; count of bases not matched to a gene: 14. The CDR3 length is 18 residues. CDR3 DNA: TGTGCCAGCAGTCCCCGGGGAAGCGGGGGGCCGAGCTCCTACGAGCAGTACTTC. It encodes CASSPRGSGGPSSYEQYF.

The CDR3 spells CASSPERFNYGYTF. The CDR3 DNA is TGTGCCAGCAGTCCCGAGAGATTTAACTATGGCTACACCTTC. The J gene is TRBJ1-2, the V gene TRBV12-3 or TRBV12-4, with D unclear. The CDR3 length is 14 residues. V shed 5 bases and J shed 1 base, with 11 bases lying between them.

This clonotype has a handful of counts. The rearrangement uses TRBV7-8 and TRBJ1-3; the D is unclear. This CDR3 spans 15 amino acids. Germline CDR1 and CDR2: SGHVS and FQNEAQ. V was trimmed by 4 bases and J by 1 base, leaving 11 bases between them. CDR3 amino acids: CASSSPGLSGNTIYF. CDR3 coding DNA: TGTGCCAGCAGCTCACCCGGTCTATCTGGAAACACCATATATTTT.

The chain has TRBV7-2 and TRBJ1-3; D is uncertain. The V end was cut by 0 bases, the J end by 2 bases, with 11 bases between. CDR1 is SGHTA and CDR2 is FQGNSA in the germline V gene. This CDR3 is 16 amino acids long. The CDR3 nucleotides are TGTGCCAGCAGCTTAGCGATCAATCCGGCTGGAAACACCATATATTTT. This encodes CASSLAINPAGNTIYF.

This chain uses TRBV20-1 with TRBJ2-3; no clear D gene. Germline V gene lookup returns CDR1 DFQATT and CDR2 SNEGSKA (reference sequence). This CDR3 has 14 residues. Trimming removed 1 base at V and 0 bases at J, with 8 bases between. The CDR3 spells CSARGLTSTDTQYF. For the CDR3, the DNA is TGCAGTGCTAGAGGGCTTACTAGCACAGATACGCAGTATTTT.

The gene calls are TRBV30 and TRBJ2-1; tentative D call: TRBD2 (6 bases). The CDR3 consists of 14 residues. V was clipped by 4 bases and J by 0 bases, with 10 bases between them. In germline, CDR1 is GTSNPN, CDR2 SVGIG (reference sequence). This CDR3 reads CAWTHGGSYNEQFF. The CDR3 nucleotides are TGTGCCTGGACTCACGGGGGCTCCTACAATGAGCAGTTCTTC.

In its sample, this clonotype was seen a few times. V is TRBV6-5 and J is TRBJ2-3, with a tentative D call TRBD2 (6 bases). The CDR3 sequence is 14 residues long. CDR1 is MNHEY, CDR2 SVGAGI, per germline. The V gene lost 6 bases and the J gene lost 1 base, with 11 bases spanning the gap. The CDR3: CASSPVAGTDTQYF. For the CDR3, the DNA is TGTGCCAGCAGCCCCGTAGCGGGCACAGATACGCAGTATTTT.

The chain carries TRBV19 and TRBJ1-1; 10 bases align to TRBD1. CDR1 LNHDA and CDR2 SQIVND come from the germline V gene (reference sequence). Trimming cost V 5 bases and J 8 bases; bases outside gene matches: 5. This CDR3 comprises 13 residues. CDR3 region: CASSLGTGVEAFF. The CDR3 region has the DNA TGTGCCAGTAGTCTCGGGACAGGGGTCGAAGCTTTCTTT.

CDR3 sequence reads: CASREGTEAFF. CDR3 coding DNA: TGTGCCAGTAGGGAGGGCACTGAAGCTTTCTTT. V and J are TRBV19 and TRBJ1-1, with D uncertain. The ends were cut back, 6 bases at V and 4 bases at J, with 6 bases in the middle. The germline V gene encodes CDR1 LNHDA and CDR2 SQIVND (reference sequence). This CDR3 spans 11 amino acids.

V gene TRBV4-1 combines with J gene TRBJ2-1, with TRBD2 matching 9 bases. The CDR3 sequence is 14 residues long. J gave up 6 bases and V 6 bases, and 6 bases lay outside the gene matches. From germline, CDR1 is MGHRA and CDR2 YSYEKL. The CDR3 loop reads CASRPSGAFNEQFF. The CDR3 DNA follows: TGCGCCAGCAGACCTAGCGGGGCCTTCAATGAGCAGTTCTTC.